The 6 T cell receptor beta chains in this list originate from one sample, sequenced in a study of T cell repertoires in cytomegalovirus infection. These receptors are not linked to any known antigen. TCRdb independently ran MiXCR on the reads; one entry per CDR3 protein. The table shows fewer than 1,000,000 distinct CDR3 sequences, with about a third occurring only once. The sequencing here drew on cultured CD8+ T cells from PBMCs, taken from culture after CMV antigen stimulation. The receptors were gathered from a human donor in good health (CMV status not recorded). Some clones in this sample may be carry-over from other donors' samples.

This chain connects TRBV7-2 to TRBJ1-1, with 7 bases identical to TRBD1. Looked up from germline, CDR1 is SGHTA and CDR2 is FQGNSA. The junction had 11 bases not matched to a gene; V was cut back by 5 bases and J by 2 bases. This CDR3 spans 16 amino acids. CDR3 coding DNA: TGTGCCAGCAGCCTAGGGGGAAGGGGGCCCAACACTGAAGCTTTCTTT. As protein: CASSLGGRGPNTEAFF.

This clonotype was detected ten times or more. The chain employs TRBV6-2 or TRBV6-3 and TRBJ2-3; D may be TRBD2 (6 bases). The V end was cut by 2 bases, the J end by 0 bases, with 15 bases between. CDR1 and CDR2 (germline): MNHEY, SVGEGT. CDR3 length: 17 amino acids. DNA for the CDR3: TGTGCCAGCAGTTACGGAGGAGGAGGGTATAGCACAGATACGCAGTATTTT. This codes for CASSYGGGGYSTDTQYF.

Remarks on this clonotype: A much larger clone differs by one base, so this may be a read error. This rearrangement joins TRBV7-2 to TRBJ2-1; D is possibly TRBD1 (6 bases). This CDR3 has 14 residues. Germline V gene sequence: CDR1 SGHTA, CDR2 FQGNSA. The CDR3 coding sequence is TGTGCCAACAGCTTTTTCGCAGGGGTCGATGAGCAGTTCTTC. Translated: CANSFFAGVDEQFF.

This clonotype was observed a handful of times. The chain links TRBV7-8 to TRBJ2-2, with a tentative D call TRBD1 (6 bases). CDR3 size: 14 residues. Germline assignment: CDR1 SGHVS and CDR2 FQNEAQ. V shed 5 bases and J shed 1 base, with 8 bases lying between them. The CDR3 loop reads CASSPQGNTGELFF. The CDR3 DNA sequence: TGTGCCAGCAGCCCACAGGGGAACACCGGGGAGCTGTTTTTT. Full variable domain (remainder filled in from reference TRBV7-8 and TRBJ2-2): GAGVSQSPRYKVAKRGQDVALRCDPISGHVSLFWYQQALGQGPEFLTYFQNEAQLDKSGLPSDRFFAERPEGSVSTLKIQRTQQEDSAVYLCASSPQGNTGELFFGEGSRLTVL.

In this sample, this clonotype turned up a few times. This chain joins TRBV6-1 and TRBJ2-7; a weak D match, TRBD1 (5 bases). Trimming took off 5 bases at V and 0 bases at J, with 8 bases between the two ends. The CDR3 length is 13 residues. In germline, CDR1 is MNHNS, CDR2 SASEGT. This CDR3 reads CASSSGNSYEQYV. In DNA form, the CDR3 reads TGTGCCAGCAGTTCAGGGAACTCCTACGAGCAGTACGTC.

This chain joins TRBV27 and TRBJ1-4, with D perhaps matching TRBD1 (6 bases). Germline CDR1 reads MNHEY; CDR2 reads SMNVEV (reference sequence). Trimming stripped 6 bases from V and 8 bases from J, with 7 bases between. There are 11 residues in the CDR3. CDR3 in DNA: TGTGCCAGCAGCGACAGGGAAAAACTGTTTTTT. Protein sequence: CASSDREKLFF.